The 19 T cell receptor beta chains below come from one sample, sequenced in a study of T-cell reconstitution after alpha-beta-depleted transplantation in children. Researchers prepared the TCRbeta library using unique molecular identifiers, the study reports. One entry per CDR3 protein results from TCRdb running MiXCR on the PCR reads. This table holds about 200,000 distinct CDR3 sequences, 13% to 15% found once. Source: PBMCs from the stem cell graft donor, taken from the stem cell graft. These receptors were taken from a human donor who donated a stem cell graft to a child with acute lymphoblastic leukemia.

The chain links TRBV4-1 to TRBJ1-5, with 8 bases fitting TRBD1. Germline V gene data show CDR1 as MGHRA and CDR2 as YSYEKL. After removal of 4 bases from V and 1 base from J, the junction contained 3 bases not matched to a gene. CDR3 length equals 15 residues. The DNA of the CDR3 is TGCGCCAGCAGCCCCTGGACAGGGAGCAATCAGCCCCAGCATTTT. This encodes CASSPWTGSNQPQHF.

This clonotype was seen a few times. The chain links TRBV20-1 to TRBJ1-2; D remains unclear. There are 15 residues in the CDR3. V was cut by 0 bases and J by 7 bases, with 18 bases left in between. Germline CDR1 reads DFQATT; CDR2 reads SNEGSKA (reference sequence). The CDR3 region is CSARDRFERRGGYTF. CDR3 in DNA: TGCAGTGCTAGAGATCGTTTCGAACGTCGTGGTGGCTACACCTTC.

This clonotype was seen at least ten times. The V call is TRBV20-1, the J call TRBJ1-2; no definite D call. Germline CDR1 DFQATT, CDR2 SNEGSKA (reference sequence). The CDR3 is made up of 14 amino acids. Trimming took off 7 bases at V and 2 bases at J, with 17 bases between the two ends. The DNA for the CDR3 is TGCAGTGTCCCGCCTGTCGGGAAAAACTATGGCTACACCTTC. It specifies CSVPPVGKNYGYTF.

This chain joins TRBV5-1 and TRBJ2-6; D ambiguous. Trimming cost V 2 bases and J 2 bases, with 11 bases left between them. Per the germline V gene, CDR1 is SGHRS and CDR2 is YFSETQ. This CDR3 has 16 residues. The CDR3 DNA sequence: TGCGCCAGCAGCTTCAGGACGGACGCTGGGGCCAACGTCCTGACTTTC. Its translation is CASSFRTDAGANVLTF. The complete variable domain, with remaining parts taken from reference TRBV5-1 and TRBJ2-6, reads KAGVTQTPRYLIKTRGQQVTLSCSPISGHRSVSWYQQTPGQGLQFLFEYFSETQRNKGNFPGRFSGRQFSNSRSEMNVSTLELGDSALYLCASSFRTDAGANVLTFGAGSRLTVL.

This clonotype was seen more than once but under ten times. The chain links TRBV12-3 or TRBV12-4 to TRBJ2-3, with D perhaps TRBD2 (6 bases). The CDR3 covers 16 residues. V lost 6 bases to trimming and J lost 0 bases, with 16 bases between them. The CDR3 nucleotides read TGTGCCAGCAGCCCCTTGGGGGGACGGAGCACAGATACGCAGTATTTT. It translates to CASSPLGGRSTDTQYF.

Many counts were recorded for this clonotype. The rearrangement links TRBV4-1 to TRBJ2-7; D gene unclear. CDR3 length: 14 amino acids. Germline CDR1 reads MGHRA; CDR2 reads YSYEKL. The ends were cut back, 1 base at V and 2 bases at J, with 9 bases in the middle. The CDR3 DNA sequence: TGCGCCAGCAGCCAAGCGGTAGTACCCTACGAGCAGTACTTC. It translates to CASSQAVVPYEQYF.

This clonotype was seen ten or more times. This chain uses TRBV5-1 with TRBJ2-1; TRBD2 matches at 7 bases. CDR1 SGHRS and CDR2 YFSETQ come from the germline V gene. V gave up 1 base and J gave up 2 bases; unmatched junction bases: 3. CDR3 length: 15 residues. CDR3 DNA: TGCGCCAGCAGCTTGACGGGGACTACCTACAATGAGCAGTTCTTC. Protein sequence: CASSLTGTTYNEQFF.

This clonotype has more than one count but fewer than ten. This chain uses TRBV5-4 with TRBJ2-6; D is undetermined. Germline CDR1 is SGHNT and CDR2 is YYREEE (reference sequence). V lost 0 bases, J lost 3 bases, and 7 bases lay in between. This CDR3 is 15 amino acids long. Here the CDR3 reads CASSLETDGANVLTF. CDR3 nucleotides: TGTGCCAGCAGCTTGGAAACGGATGGGGCCAACGTCCTGACTTTC.

The rearrangement uses TRBV5-6 and TRBJ1-2, with 12 positions matching TRBD1. The trim removed 4 bases at V and 2 bases at J, leaving 9 bases unmatched. This CDR3 has 17 amino acids. CDR1 SGHDT and CDR2 YYEEEE come from the germline V gene. CDR3 DNA: TGTGCCAGCAGCCCCGGGACAGGGGGCGTTGGGAACTATGGCTACACCTTC. This encodes CASSPGTGGVGNYGYTF. Full variable domain (rest looked up from reference TRBV5-6 and TRBJ1-2): DAGVTQSPTHLIKTRGQQVTLRCSPKSGHDTVSWYQQALGQGPQFIFQYYEEEERQRGNFPDRFSGHQFPNYSSELNVNALLLGDSALYLCASSPGTGGVGNYGYTFGSGTRLTVV.

This clonotype was detected many times. This chain links TRBV6-1 with TRBJ1-5; D is undetermined. V gave up 2 bases and J gave up 4 bases, with 12 bases separating them. The CDR3 has 15 residues. Germline-derived CDR1 and CDR2 are MNHNS and SASEGT. DNA of the CDR3: TGTGCCAGCAGTGAACGTGGGATCCGAAATCAGCCCCAGCATTTT. Protein sequence: CASSERGIRNQPQHF.

The rearrangement uses TRBV5-1 and TRBJ1-1; D unclear. CDR1 and CDR2 from the germline V gene are SGHRS and YFSETQ. The CDR3 runs to 14 residues. The V end was cut by 4 bases, the J end by 4 bases, with 14 bases between. As DNA, the CDR3 is TGCGCCAGCAGCAGCGTAGGAGGCACCACTGAAGCTTTCTTT. Protein: CASSSVGGTTEAFF.

This chain joins TRBV20-1 and TRBJ1-2; no clear D gene. Germline CDR1 and CDR2: DFQATT and SNEGSKA (reference sequence). Deletions cut 2 bases from V and 8 bases from J, with 24 bases between. This CDR3 region has 16 residues. The chain's CDR3 is CSARPSYTSSSGGYTF. The CDR3 DNA reads TGCAGTGCTAGACCGTCGTACACCTCCTCATCGGGGGGCTACACCTTC.

This clonotype showed up many times. The genes are TRBV5-1 and TRBJ1-1; possible D gene TRBD1, 5 bases. With 3 bases removed from V and 1 base from J, the gap between germline ends came to 10 bases. Germline loops: CDR1 SGHRS, CDR2 YFSETQ. The CDR3 extends over 14 amino acids. CDR3 sequence (DNA): TGCGCCAGCAGCTCCGTTACAGGGAACACTGAAGCTTTCTTT. Protein: CASSSVTGNTEAFF.

This clonotype was recorded many times. This rearrangement joins TRBV12-3 or TRBV12-4 to TRBJ1-3; no clear D gene. The germline V and J ends were trimmed by 6 bases and 1 base, with 10 bases remaining between them. The CDR3 runs to 14 residues. In DNA, the CDR3 is TGTGCCAGCAGCAGATTACTTTCTGGAAACACCATATATTTT. Encoded protein: CASSRLLSGNTIYF.

The sample holds many counts of this clonotype. The chain employs TRBV5-1 and TRBJ1-1, with a possible D match to TRBD1 (6 bases). V was clipped by 0 bases and J by 6 bases, with 12 bases between them. CDR3 size: 14 residues. CDR1 SGHRS and CDR2 YFSETQ come from the germline V gene. CDR3 sequence: CASSLEQGRSEAFF. As DNA, the CDR3 is TGCGCCAGCAGCTTGGAACAGGGCCGGTCTGAAGCTTTCTTT.

This chain uses TRBV5-4 with TRBJ1-1, with TRBD1 identical over 10 bases. The CDR3 is 15 residues long. Germline trimming cut 4 bases from V and 7 bases from J; bases unmatched to any gene: 10. CDR1 SGHNT and CDR2 YYREEE come from the germline V gene (reference sequence). CDR3 loop: CASSARDRGNVEAFF. CDR3 DNA: TGTGCCAGCAGCGCCCGGGACAGGGGAAATGTTGAAGCTTTCTTT.

This clonotype has ten or more counts. The rearrangement links TRBV20-1 to TRBJ2-1; TRBD2 aligns across 14 bases. J lost 10 bases, V lost 6 bases, and 11 bases had no gene match. CDR3 length: 15 amino acids. Germline V gives CDR1 DFQATT, CDR2 SNEGSKA (reference sequence). The CDR3 is CSALGGLAGAGEQFF. CDR3 in DNA: TGCAGTGCCTTAGGGGGACTAGCGGGAGCAGGGGAGCAGTTCTTC.

This clonotype was seen at least ten times. The chain has TRBV20-1 and TRBJ2-3; 12 positions agree with TRBD1. CDR1 and CDR2 (germline): DFQATT, SNEGSKA (reference sequence). V lost 5 bases and J lost 3; bases outside the gene matches: 3. The CDR3 spans 14 residues. CDR3 amino acids: CSAGDRGRTDTQYF. CDR3 coding DNA: TGCAGTGCTGGGGACAGGGGGCGGACAGATACGCAGTATTTT.

This clonotype was picked up many times. The rearrangement links TRBV29-1 to TRBJ1-2; maybe TRBD1 (6 bases). This CDR3 is 14 amino acids long. Germline V gives CDR1 SQVTM, CDR2 ANQGSEA. The V and J ends lost 1 base and 8 bases respectively, with 17 bases between them. The DNA for the CDR3 is TGCAGCGTTGAAGCGGGGGGCGCGTTGGGCGGCTACACCTTC. Translated: CSVEAGGALGGYTF.